The entry below gives a single T cell receptor (beta chain) sequence along with its context. The data belong to a study of cytomegalovirus exposure and HLA in healthy donors. Germline assignment: CDR1 MNHNS and CDR2 SASEGT. This CDR3 has 14 residues. After removal of 6 bases from V and 6 bases from J, the junction contained 8 bases not matched to a gene. The PCR employed 60 Vbeta primers together with 13 Jbeta primers. The table came from immunoSEQ multiplex PCR; TCRdb's copy has only in-frame clones and leaves some out. The sample consists of approximately 100,000 clones, roughly 79% of them appearing once.

The V gene is TRBV6-1, the J gene TRBJ1-2; TRBD1 agrees at 9 bases. The sample taken for sequencing was PBMCs. This receptor was obtained from a man aged 55 to 69 in good health and CMV-seropositive. The CDR3 DNA reads as TGTGCCAGCAGGGGGACAGGGTTATCGGATGGCTACACCTTC. Protein: CASRGTGLSDGYTF.